Listed below are T cell receptor beta chains from one sample, sequenced in a study of T cell repertoires in cytomegalovirus infection. TCRdb re-analysed the reads in MiXCR, keeping a single row per CDR3 protein. The data show hundreds of thousands of distinct CDR3 sequences, with around 30% seen just once and roughly 13% held by the top ten. Their antigen targets remain unknown. The sample in question was cultured CD8+ T cells from PBMCs, obtained from culture after CMV antigen stimulation. Receptors were obtained from a human donor in good health (CMV status not recorded). Some clones in this sample may be carry-over from other donors' samples. CDR3s leave out the opening cysteine and the closing phenylalanine or tryptophan.

V gene: TRBV6-5
CDR3 protein: ASSLSSRNYNEQF

V gene: TRBV11-2
CDR3 protein: ASSSEASGGLSEQF

V gene: TRBV7-2
CDR3 protein: ASSLTVGGDNSPLH

V gene: TRBV27
CDR3 protein: ASSPGLSGGEQF

V gene: TRBV5-1
CDR3 protein: ASSFEGSGELF

V gene: TRBV5-8
CDR3 protein: ASSLANGTDYNEQF

V gene: TRBV10-3
CDR3 protein: AIKDRGYQETQY

V gene: TRBV29-1
CDR3 protein: SVDKWVARWGYT

V gene: TRBV12-3/TRBV12-4
CDR3 protein: ASSSGTSIQETQY

V gene: TRBV27
CDR3 protein: ASSLRAGREKLF

V gene: TRBV7-9
CDR3 protein: ASSSPTSGGSTDTQY

V gene: TRBV11-2
CDR3 protein: ASSSPIPSRDRGHNEQF

V gene: TRBV6-5
CDR3 protein: ASSFQDPSTEAF

V gene: TRBV27
CDR3 protein: ASSHDRWNEQF

V gene: TRBV6-8
CDR3 protein: ASSYFMLNTEAF

V gene: TRBV12-3/TRBV12-4
CDR3 protein: ASRGQGEGPYEQY

V gene: TRBV7-9
CDR3 protein: AIPFGSNTEAF

V gene: TRBV20-1
CDR3 protein: SARDRRAGELF

V gene: TRBV25-1
CDR3 protein: ASSERGGRINQPQH

V gene: TRBV24-1
CDR3 protein: ATSDPRGGP

V gene: TRBV13
CDR3 protein: ASSSSGGIKGRVQF

V gene: TRBV19
CDR3 protein: ASSTTGGTGELF

V gene: TRBV29-1
CDR3 protein: SALTGMTEAF

V gene: TRBV6-1
CDR3 protein: ASSPGPQGQPQH

V gene: TRBV12-3/TRBV12-4
CDR3 protein: ASSLSGRDTQY

V gene: TRBV6-5
CDR3 protein: ASSPQGYGYT

V gene: TRBV9
CDR3 protein: ASAEGSDGYT

V gene: TRBV5-1
CDR3 protein: ASSDTGPSTYNEQF

V gene: TRBV7-9
CDR3 protein: ASSFSGVSYEQY

V gene: TRBV11-2
CDR3 protein: ANSFRGVEQF

V gene: TRBV12-5
CDR3 protein: ASGNDRDGYT

V gene: TRBV7-9
CDR3 protein: ASSSTSGSLPGELF

V gene: TRBV19
CDR3 protein: ASSILKTGTGWNTDTQY

V gene: TRBV7-8
CDR3 protein: ASRQRDRETYNEQF

V gene: TRBV6-5
CDR3 protein: ASSYSLGLETQY

V gene: TRBV5-1
CDR3 protein: ASSSHPGTGPYNEQF

V gene: TRBV7-2
CDR3 protein: ASSPGTGPQPQH

V gene: TRBV7-8
CDR3 protein: ASSLAYQVGSH

V gene: TRBV10-2
CDR3 protein: ASSEAGIDGYT

V gene: TRBV18
CDR3 protein: ASSPDQRGAERTIYNEQF